This T cell receptor (beta chain) was captured by sequencing in a study of OX40 agonist ivuxolimab in advanced cancers. The assay was immunoSEQ multiplex PCR, and TCRdb's table has in-frame clones only and misses some. The table shows nearly 80,000 clones, with approximately 84% occurring only once. CDR3 size: 16 residues. The starting material was CD4+ or CD8+ T cells sorted from blood, obtained in a trial of the OX40 agonist ivuxolimab. This chain connects TRBV12-2 to TRBJ2-3; no DNA check was done on the table's D call, TRBD1. TRBV12-2 is designated a pseudogene. The receptor's source is an adult with an advanced solid tumor such as melanoma, head and neck, liver or kidney cancer. CDR3 residues: CASRFLGQGATDTQYF. The CDR3 DNA reads as TGTGCAAGTCGCTTCCTCGGACAGGGAGCCACAGATACGCAGTATTTT.